The rows below give T cell receptor beta chains drawn from one sample of a study of blood T cell repertoires in COVID-19. Generated by immunoSEQ multiplex PCR, the TCRdb table keeps only in-frame clones and is missing some. This table holds 75,000 to 95,000 clones, 82% found once. The sample taken for sequencing was peripheral blood. The receptors were gathered from a human donor in a cohort sampled during active COVID-19. CDR3s include the opening cysteine and the closing phenylalanine or tryptophan. Each record gives: clone size, V gene, D gene, J gene, CDR3 DNA, CDR3 protein. The D gene is left open where the match is weak. Some rows have no size entry. The others give once, few or many, or a class for an expanded clone.

NA,TRBV6-5,NA,TRBJ2-7,TGTGCCAGCAGTTACGGGGCGAGCGAGATCTACGAGCAGTACTTC,CASSYGASEIYEQYF
NA,TRBV30,TRBD2,TRBJ2-5,TGTGCCTGGAGTGGCCTGACTAGCGGGCAAGAGACCCAGTACTTC,CAWSGLTSGQETQYF
NA,TRBV19,NA,TRBJ1-1,TGTGCCAGTAGCCCCCTTGGACCCGGGATTGAAGCTTTCTTT,CASSPLGPGIEAFF
NA,TRBV10-2,TRBD1,TRBJ1-2,TGCGCCAGCACCTCGGGACAGGGCTATGGCTACACCTTC,CASTSGQGYGYTF
NA,TRBV27,NA,TRBJ2-4,TGTGCCAGCAGTTCCCCGGGACAAGAAGCCAAAAACATTCAGTACTTC,CASSSPGQEAKNIQYF
NA,TRBV2,TRBD2,TRBJ2-5,TGTGCCAGCAGGGCCGGACTAGAGGGGGAGACCCAGTACTTC,CASRAGLEGETQYF
NA,TRBV30,NA,TRBJ2-5,TGTGCCTGGAGTGTACCTGGGTCTAGAGAGACCCAGTACTTC,CAWSVPGSRETQYF
NA,TRBV29-1,TRBD1,TRBJ2-1,TGCAGCGTTGACCTCCTCGACAGGGGGACCTACAATGAGCAGTTCTTC,CSVDLLDRGTYNEQFF
few,TRBV5-1,NA,TRBJ1-3,TGCGCCAGCAGCTTTTACACAGGGAGTGGAAACACCATATATTTT,CASSFYTGSGNTIYF
NA,TRBV5-1,TRBD1,TRBJ1-5,TGCGCCAGCAGCCCCGGGACAGACTTATATCAGCCCCAGCATTTT,CASSPGTDLYQPQHF
NA,TRBV11-2,NA,TRBJ2-3,TGTGCCAGCAGCTCAGAGGGCGCTACGCAGTATTTT,CASSSEGATQYF
few,TRBV27,TRBD2,TRBJ2-7,TGTGCCAGCAGCCTGGGGCGGGGGGGCACCTACGAGCAGTACTTC,CASSLGRGGTYEQYF
NA,TRBV19,TRBD1,TRBJ1-1,TGTGCCAGTAGTATCCTCGGACAGGGGAACACTGAAGCTTTCTTT,CASSILGQGNTEAFF
few,TRBV20-1,NA,TRBJ2-2,TGCAGTGCTAGTGCGTCAGGGGCGCGGACCGGGGAGCTGTTTTTT,CSASASGARTGELFF
NA,TRBV5-1,NA,TRBJ1-1,TGCGCCAGCAGCTACAGGGTCGGGAACACTGAAGCTTTCTTT,CASSYRVGNTEAFF
NA,TRBV5-6,TRBD1,TRBJ2-7,TGTGCCAGCAGCTTGGCCGCCGGACAGGGGGGCGAGCAGTACTTC,CASSLAAGQGGEQYF
NA,TRBV2,TRBD1,TRBJ1-1,TGTGCCAGCACTTCGGACAGGGGGTTCACTGAAGCTTTCTTT,CASTSDRGFTEAFF
NA,TRBV3-1/TRBV3-2,TRBD2,TRBJ2-1,TGTGCCAGCAGCCGTAGCGGGGGTTACAATGAGCAGTTCTTC,CASSRSGGYNEQFF
NA,TRBV7-8,NA,TRBJ1-6,TGTGCCAGCAGCTTCTCGGACAGTTGGAATTCACCCCTCCACTTT,CASSFSDSWNSPLHF
NA,TRBV5-5,NA,TRBJ2-1,TGTGCCAGCAGCTACCGGTGGGGGGTCGATGAGCAGTTCTTC,CASSYRWGVDEQFF
NA,TRBV6-5,TRBD1,TRBJ1-2,TGTGCCAGCAGGCGGGAGGGGGCAGACTATGGCTACACCTTC,CASRREGADYGYTF
NA,TRBV7-9,NA,TRBJ1-1,TGTGCCAGCAGCTTAGACAGGCCGCAAGCTTTCTTT,CASSLDRPQAFF
NA,TRBV5-6,TRBD2,TRBJ2-1,TGTGCCAGCAGCTTCCGGGACTACTACAATGAGCAGTTCTTC,CASSFRDYYNEQFF
once,TRBV6-5,TRBD1,TRBJ1-1,TGTGCCAGCAGTTTCCAGGGGGCTAGGAACACTGAAGCTTTCTTT,CASSFQGARNTEAFF
NA,TRBV19,TRBD1,TRBJ1-1,TGTGCCAGTAGTTCGACAGGGACTGAAGCTTTCTTT,CASSSTGTEAFF
once,TRBV7-9,TRBD1,TRBJ2-3,TGTGCCAGCAGCGAAGGACAGGGGGCAGATACGCAGTATTTT,CASSEGQGADTQYF
NA,TRBV7-3,NA,TRBJ2-1,TGTGCCAGCAGCCCAGGGAGGGGGGTCCCCTACAATGAGCAGTTCTTC,CASSPGRGVPYNEQFF
NA,TRBV6-5,NA,TRBJ2-2,TGTGCCAGCATTCGGACCGGGCGGGCCGGGGAGCTGTTTTTT,CASIRTGRAGELFF
NA,TRBV28,NA,TRBJ2-7,TGTGCCAGCAGTTTAGGTCTACTCTACGAGCAGTACTTC,CASSLGLLYEQYF
NA,TRBV5-6,NA,TRBJ2-3,TGTGCCAGCAGGTTGTTACGCGCAGATACGCAGTATTTT,CASRLLRADTQYF
NA,TRBV20-1,TRBD2,TRBJ2-1,TGCAGTGCTAGTGGCGGGGGGGCATCCTACAATGAGCAGTTCTTC,CSASGGGASYNEQFF
NA,TRBV18,NA,TRBJ2-3,TGTGCCAGCTCCCGCTACACCGGGGATACGCAGTATTTT,CASSRYTGDTQYF
NA,TRBV9,NA,TRBJ2-2,TGTGCCAGCAGCGTAGCAGGGACGAACACCGGGGAGCTGTTTTTT,CASSVAGTNTGELFF
NA,TRBV2,NA,TRBJ2-3,TGTGCCAGCAGGCTCGGGTTGGGGCTGAGCACAGATACGCAGTATTTT,CASRLGLGLSTDTQYF
NA,TRBV19,TRBD2,TRBJ2-3,TGTGCCAGTAGAGATAGCGGGACAAGCACAGATACGCAGTATTTT,CASRDSGTSTDTQYF
NA,TRBV28,NA,TRBJ2-3,TGTGCCAGCAGTTTAGGGACGGGGGGCGTCACAGATACGCAGTATTTT,CASSLGTGGVTDTQYF
once,TRBV6-5,TRBD1,TRBJ1-2,TGTGCCAGCAGCTGGGACAGGGGTCATGGCTACACCTTC,CASSWDRGHGYTF
once,TRBV9,TRBD2,TRBJ2-7,TGTGCCAGCAGCCCCCGTGGGGGAGGACTAGTCTACGAGCAGTACTTC,CASSPRGGGLVYEQYF
NA,TRBV5-1,TRBD1,TRBJ2-1,TGCGCCAGCAGCTTGGGAGGACAGGGTCATAATGAGCAGTTCTTC,CASSLGGQGHNEQFF
NA,TRBV11-1,TRBD1,TRBJ2-4,TGTGCCAGCAGCTTAGGTGGACAGGGTTCTAGCATTCAGTACTTC,CASSLGGQGSSIQYF